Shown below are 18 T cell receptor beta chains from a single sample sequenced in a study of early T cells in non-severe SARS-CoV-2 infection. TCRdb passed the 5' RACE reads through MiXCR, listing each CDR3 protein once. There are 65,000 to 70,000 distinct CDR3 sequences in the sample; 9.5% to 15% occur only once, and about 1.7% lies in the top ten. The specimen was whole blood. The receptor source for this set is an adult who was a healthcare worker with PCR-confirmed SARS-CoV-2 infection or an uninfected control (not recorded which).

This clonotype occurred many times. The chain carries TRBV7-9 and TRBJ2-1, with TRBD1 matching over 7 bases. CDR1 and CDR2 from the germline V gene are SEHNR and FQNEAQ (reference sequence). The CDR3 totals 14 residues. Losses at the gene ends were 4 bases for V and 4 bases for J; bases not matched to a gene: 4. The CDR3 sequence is CASSSPGQYNEQFF. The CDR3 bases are TGTGCCAGCAGCTCCCCGGGACAGTACAATGAGCAGTTCTTC.

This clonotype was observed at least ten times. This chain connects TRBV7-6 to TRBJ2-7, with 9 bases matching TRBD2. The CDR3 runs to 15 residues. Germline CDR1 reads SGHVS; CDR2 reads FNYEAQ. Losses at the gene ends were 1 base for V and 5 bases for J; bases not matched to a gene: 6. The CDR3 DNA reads TGTGCCAGCAGCTTAGGTCCCGCGGGAGGGGACGAGCAGTACTTC. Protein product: CASSLGPAGGDEQYF.

The CDR3 bases are TGTGCCAGCAGCTTGGGGGCTAGGACTGAAGCTTTCTTT. The encoded protein is CASSLGARTEAFF. This chain connects TRBV13 to TRBJ1-1; a weak D match, TRBD1 (6 bases). The CDR3 consists of 13 residues. V dropped 3 bases and J dropped 5 bases, with 10 bases sitting between them. The germline V gene has CDR1 PRHDT and CDR2 FYEKMQ (reference sequence). Full variable domain (rest looked up from reference TRBV13 and TRBJ1-1): AAGVIQSPRHLIKEKRETATLKCYPIPRHDTVYWYQQGPGQDPQFLISFYEKMQSDKGSIPDRFSAQQFSDYHSELNMSSLELGDSALYFCASSLGARTEAFFGQGTRLTVV.

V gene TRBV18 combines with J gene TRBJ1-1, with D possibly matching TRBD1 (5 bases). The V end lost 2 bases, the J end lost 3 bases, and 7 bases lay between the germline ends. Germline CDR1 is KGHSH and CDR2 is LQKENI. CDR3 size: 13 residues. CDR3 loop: CASSPGGDTEAFF. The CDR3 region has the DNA TGTGCCAGCTCACCAGGGGGTGACACTGAAGCTTTCTTT.

CDR3 nucleotide sequence: TGTGCCTGGAGCACCAGGATTGAAGCTTTCTTT. This sequence encodes CAWSTRIEAFF. V is TRBV30 and J is TRBJ1-1; no reliable D call. Germline lookup yields CDR1 GTSNPN and CDR2 SVGIG (reference sequence). The V end lost 3 bases, the J end lost 7 bases, and 9 bases lay between the germline ends. The CDR3 contains 11 residues.

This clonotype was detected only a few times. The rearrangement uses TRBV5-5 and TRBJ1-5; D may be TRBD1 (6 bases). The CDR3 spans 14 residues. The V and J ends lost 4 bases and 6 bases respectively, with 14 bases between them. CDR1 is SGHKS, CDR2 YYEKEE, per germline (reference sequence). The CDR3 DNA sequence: TGTGCCAGCAGCCTTGCAGGGGCGGGTCAGCCCCAGCATTTT. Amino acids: CASSLAGAGQPQHF.

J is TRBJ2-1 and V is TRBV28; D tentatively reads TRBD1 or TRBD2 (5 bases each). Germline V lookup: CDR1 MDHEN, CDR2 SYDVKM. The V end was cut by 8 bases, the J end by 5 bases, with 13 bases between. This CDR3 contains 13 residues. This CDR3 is CASAGTADNEQFF. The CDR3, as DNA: TGTGCCAGCGCCGGGACGGCGGACAATGAGCAGTTCTTC.

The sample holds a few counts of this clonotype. CDR3 sequence reads: CASSARAGPQPQHF. For the CDR3, the DNA is TGTGCCAGCAGCGCGAGGGCTGGGCCCCAGCCCCAGCATTTT. The V and J genes are TRBV9 and TRBJ1-5; D not resolved. The V gene's germline CDR1 is SGDLS and CDR2 YYNGEE. The CDR3 spans 14 residues. V lost 3 bases to trimming and J lost 7 bases, with 14 bases between them.

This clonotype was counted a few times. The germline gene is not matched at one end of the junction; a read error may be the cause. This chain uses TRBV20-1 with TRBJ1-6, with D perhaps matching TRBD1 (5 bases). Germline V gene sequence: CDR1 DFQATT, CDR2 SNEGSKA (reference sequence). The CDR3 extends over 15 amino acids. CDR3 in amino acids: CSATPLDRGGSTLHF. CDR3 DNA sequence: TGCAGTGCTACACCCCTCGACAGAGGCGGTTCAACCCTCCACTTT.

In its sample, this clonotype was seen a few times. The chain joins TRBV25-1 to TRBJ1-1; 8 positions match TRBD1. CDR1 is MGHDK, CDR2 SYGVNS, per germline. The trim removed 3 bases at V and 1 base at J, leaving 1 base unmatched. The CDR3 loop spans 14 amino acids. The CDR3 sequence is CASSEDRANTEAFF. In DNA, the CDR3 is TGTGCCAGCAGTGAGGACAGGGCGAACACTGAAGCTTTCTTT.

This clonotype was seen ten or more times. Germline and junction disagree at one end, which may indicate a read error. Written as DNA, the CDR3 is TGTGCCAGCAGTTTAGGTGGTCCGCGGGGGACCCCAGCCAAAAACATTCAGTACTTC. It encodes CASSLGGPRGTPAKNIQYF. This rearrangement joins TRBV7-2 to TRBJ2-4; 7 nucleotides align to TRBD2. The germline gives CDR1 SGHTA, CDR2 FQGNSA. The length of the CDR3 is 19 residues.

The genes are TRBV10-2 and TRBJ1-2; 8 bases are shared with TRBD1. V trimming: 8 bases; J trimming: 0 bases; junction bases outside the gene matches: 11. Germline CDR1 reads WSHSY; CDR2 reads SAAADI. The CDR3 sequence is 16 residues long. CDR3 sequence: CASVGPGQDSNYGYTF. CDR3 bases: TGCGCCAGCGTGGGACCGGGACAGGACTCTAACTATGGCTACACCTTC.

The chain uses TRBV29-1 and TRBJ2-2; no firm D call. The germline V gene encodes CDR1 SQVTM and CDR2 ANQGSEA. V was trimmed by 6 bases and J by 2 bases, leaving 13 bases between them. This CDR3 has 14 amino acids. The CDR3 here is CSVAWVSNTGELFF. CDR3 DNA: TGCAGCGTGGCCTGGGTCTCAAACACCGGGGAGCTGTTTTTT.

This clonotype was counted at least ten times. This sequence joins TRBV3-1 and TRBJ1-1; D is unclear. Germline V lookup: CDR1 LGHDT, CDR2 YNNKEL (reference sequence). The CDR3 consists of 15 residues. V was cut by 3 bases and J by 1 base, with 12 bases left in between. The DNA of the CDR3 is TGTGCCAGCAGCCAGGGCCCGGAGGGGAACACTGAAGCTTTCTTT. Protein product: CASSQGPEGNTEAFF.

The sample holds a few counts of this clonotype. The CDR3 DNA sequence: TGTGCCAGCAGCCCCCTCGGCGGGGGGGAGGATGAGCAGTTCTTC. This codes for CASSPLGGGEDEQFF. The V and J genes are TRBV5-6 and TRBJ2-1, with TRBD2 identical over 9 bases. V was pared by 4 bases and J by 8 bases, with 10 bases of the junction left unmatched. The CDR3 is made up of 15 amino acids. Germline CDR1 reads SGHDT; CDR2 reads YYEEEE.

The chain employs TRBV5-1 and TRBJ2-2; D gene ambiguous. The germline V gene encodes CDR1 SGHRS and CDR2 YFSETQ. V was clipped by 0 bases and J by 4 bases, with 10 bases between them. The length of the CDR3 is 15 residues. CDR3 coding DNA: TGCGCCAGCAGCTTGGGCGGCCCGGGCACCGGGGAGCTGTTTTTT. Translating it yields CASSLGGPGTGELFF.

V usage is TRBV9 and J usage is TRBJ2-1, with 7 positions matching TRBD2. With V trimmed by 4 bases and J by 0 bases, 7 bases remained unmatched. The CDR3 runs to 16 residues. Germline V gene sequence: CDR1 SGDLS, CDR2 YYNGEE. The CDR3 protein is CASSNSGTNSYNEQFF. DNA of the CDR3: TGTGCCAGCAGCAACTCCGGGACTAACTCCTACAATGAGCAGTTCTTC.

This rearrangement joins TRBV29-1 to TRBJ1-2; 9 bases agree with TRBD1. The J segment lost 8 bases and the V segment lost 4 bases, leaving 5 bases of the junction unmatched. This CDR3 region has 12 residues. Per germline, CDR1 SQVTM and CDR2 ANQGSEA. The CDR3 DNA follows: TGCAGCGTTGGAGGGACAGGGTTCGGCTACACCTTC. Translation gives CSVGGTGFGYTF.